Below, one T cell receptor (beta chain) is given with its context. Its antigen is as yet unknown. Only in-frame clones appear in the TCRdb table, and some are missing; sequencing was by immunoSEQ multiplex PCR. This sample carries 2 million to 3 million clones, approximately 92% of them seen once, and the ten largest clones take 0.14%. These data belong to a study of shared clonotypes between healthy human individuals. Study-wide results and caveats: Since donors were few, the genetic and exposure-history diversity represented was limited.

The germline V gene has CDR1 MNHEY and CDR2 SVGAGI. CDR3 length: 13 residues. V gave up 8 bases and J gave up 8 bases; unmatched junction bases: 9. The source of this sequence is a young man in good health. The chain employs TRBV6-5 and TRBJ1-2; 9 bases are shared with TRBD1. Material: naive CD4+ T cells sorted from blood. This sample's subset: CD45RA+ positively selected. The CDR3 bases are TGTGCCAGCGGACAACAGGGGGCGCTCGGCTACACCTTC. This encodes CASGQQGALGYTF.